This T cell receptor (beta chain) was profiled in a study of OX40 agonist ivuxolimab in advanced cancers. General study results and limits: Researchers report that CD8+ T cells had, on average, more expanded clones than CD4+. With doses of 0.1 to 3.0 mg/kg, CD4+ and CD8+ blood T cells had undergone clonal expansion by week 6.

CDR3 length: 12 residues. Trimming stripped 6 bases from V and 8 bases from J, with 8 bases between. Germline V gene sequence: CDR1 LNHDA, CDR2 SQIVND (reference sequence). In its sample, this clone was seen a few times. Its specificity is unknown. Produced via immunoSEQ multiplex PCR; TCRdb's table is partial and in-frame only. The sample carries 68,000 or so clones, over 80% recorded once. The source material was CD4+ or CD8+ T cells sorted from blood, sampled in a trial of the OX40 agonist ivuxolimab. This chain joins TRBV19 and TRBJ1-6; D not certain. The clonotype originates from an adult with an advanced solid tumor such as melanoma, head and neck, liver or kidney cancer. DNA for the CDR3: TGTGCCAGTAGGAGGCAAGATTCACCCCTCCACTTT. Protein product: CASRRQDSPLHF.